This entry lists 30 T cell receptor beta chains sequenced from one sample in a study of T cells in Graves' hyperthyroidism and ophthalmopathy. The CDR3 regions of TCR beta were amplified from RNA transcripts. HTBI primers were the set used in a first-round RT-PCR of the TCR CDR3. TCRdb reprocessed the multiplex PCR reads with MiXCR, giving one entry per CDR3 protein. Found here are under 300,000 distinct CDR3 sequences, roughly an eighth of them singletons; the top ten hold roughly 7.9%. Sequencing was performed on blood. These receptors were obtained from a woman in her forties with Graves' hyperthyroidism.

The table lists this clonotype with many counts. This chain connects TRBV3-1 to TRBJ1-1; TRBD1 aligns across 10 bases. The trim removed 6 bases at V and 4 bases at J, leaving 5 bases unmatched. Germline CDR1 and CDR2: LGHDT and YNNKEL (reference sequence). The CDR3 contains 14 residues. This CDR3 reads CASSDRGLGTEAFF. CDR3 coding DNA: TGTGCCAGCAGTGACAGGGGGCTTGGCACTGAAGCTTTCTTT.

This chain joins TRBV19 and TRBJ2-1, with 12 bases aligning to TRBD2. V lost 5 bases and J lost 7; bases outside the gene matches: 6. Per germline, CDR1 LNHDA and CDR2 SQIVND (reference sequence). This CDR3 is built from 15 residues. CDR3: CASSRLAGGPNEQFF. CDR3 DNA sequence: TGTGCCAGTAGTCGGCTAGCGGGAGGGCCGAATGAGCAGTTCTTC.

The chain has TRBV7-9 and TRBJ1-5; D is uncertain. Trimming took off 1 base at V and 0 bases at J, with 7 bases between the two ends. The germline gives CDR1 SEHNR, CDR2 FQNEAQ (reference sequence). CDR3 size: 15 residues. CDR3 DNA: TGTGCCAGCAGCTTAGGTACTTATAGCAATCAGCCCCAGCATTTT. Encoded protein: CASSLGTYSNQPQHF.

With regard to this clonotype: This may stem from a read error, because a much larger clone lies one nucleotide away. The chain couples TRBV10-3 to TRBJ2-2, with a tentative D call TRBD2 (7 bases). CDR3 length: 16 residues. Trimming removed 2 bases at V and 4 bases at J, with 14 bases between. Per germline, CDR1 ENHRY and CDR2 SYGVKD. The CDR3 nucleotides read TGTGCCATCAGTGAGATCGGGGGGCTGAGCACCGGGGAGCTGTTTTTT. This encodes CAISEIGGLSTGELFF.

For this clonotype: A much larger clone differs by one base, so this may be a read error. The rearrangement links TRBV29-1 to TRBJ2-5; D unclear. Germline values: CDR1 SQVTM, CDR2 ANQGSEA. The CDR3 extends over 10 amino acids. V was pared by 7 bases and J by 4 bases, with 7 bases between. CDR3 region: CSAVGETQYF. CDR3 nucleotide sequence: TGCAGCGCTGTGGGAGAGACCCAGTACTTC.

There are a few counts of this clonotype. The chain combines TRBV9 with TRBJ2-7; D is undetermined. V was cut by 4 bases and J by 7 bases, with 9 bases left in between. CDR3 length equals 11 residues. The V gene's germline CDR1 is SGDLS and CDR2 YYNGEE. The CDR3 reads CASSTPGEQYF. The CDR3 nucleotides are TGTGCCAGCAGCACCCCCGGGGAGCAGTACTTC.

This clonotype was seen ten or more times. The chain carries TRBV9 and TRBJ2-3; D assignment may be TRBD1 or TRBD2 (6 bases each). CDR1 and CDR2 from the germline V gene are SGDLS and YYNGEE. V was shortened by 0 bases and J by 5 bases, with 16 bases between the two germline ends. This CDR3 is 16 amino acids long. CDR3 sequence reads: CASSVGPGAGQDTQYF. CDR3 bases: TGTGCCAGCAGCGTAGGCCCCGGCGCGGGACAAGATACGCAGTATTTT.

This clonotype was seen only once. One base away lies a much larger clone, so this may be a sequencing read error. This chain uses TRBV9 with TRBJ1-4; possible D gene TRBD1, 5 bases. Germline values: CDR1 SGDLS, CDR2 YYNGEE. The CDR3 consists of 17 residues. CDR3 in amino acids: CASSARDYDVANQKLFF. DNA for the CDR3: TGTGCCAGCAGCGCCCGGGACTACGATGTAGCTAATCAAAAACTGTTTTTT. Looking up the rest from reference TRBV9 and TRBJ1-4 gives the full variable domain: DSGVTQTPKHLITATGQRVTLRCSPRSGDLSVYWYQQSLDQGLQFLIQYYNGEERAKGNILERFSAQQFPDLHSELNLSSLELGDSALYFCASSARDYDVANQKLFFGSGTQLSVL.

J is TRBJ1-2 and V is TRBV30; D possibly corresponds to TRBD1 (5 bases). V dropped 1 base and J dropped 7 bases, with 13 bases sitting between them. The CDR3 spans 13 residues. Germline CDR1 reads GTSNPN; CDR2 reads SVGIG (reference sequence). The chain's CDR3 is CAWSAGLLAGYTF. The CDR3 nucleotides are TGTGCCTGGAGTGCGGGACTTCTAGCTGGCTACACCTTC.

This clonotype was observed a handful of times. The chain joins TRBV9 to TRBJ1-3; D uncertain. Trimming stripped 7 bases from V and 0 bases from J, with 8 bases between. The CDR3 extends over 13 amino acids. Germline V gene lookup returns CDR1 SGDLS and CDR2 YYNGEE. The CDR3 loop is CASAAYSGNTIYF. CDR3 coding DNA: TGTGCCAGCGCGGCTTACTCTGGAAACACCATATATTTT.

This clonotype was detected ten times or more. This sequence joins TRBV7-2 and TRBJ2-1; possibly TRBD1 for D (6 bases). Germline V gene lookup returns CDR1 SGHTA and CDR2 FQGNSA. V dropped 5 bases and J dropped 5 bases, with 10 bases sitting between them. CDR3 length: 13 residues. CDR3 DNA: TGTGCCAGCAGCCCCTGGACAGACAATGAGCAGTTCTTC. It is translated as CASSPWTDNEQFF.

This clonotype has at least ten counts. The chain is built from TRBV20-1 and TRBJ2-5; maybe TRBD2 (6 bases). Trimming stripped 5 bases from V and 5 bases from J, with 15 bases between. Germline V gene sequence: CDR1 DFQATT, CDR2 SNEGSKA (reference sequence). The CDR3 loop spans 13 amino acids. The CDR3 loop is CSASGLWGETQYF. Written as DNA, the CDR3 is TGCAGTGCTTCGGGACTTTGGGGGGAGACCCAGTACTTC.

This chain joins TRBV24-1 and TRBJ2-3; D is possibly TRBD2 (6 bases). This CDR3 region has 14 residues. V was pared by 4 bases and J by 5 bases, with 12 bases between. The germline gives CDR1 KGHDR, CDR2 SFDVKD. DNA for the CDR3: TGTGCCACCAGTGAGTGGGGGGAAGGAGATACGCAGTATTTT. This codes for CATSEWGEGDTQYF.

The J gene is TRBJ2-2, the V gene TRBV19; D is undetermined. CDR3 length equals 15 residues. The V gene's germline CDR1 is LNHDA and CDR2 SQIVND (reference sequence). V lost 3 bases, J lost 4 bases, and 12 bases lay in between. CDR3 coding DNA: TGTGCCAGTAGTATCTTTATCATCAGCACCGGGGAGCTGTTTTTT. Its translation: CASSIFIISTGELFF.

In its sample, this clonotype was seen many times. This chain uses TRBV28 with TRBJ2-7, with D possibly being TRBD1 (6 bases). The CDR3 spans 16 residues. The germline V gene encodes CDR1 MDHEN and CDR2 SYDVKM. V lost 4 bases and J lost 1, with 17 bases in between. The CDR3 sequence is CASSSRGMESSYEQYF. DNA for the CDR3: TGTGCCAGCAGTTCTAGGGGGATGGAGAGTTCCTACGAGCAGTACTTC. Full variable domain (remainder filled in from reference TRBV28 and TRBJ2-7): DVKVTQSSRYLVKRTGEKVFLECVQDMDHENMFWYRQDPGLGLRLIYFSYDVKMKEKGDIPEGYSVSREKKERFSLILESASTNQTSMYLCASSSRGMESSYEQYFGPGTRLTVT.

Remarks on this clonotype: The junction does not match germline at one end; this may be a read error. CDR3 protein: CSAIAGVWSPDAQYF. The CDR3 nucleotides read TGCAGTGCTATAGCGGGAGTCTGGTCCCCAGATGCGCAGTATTTT. V usage is TRBV20-1 and J usage is TRBJ2-3, with TRBD2 matching 9 bases. This CDR3 comprises 15 residues. Per germline, CDR1 DFQATT and CDR2 SNEGSKA (reference sequence).

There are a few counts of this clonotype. CDR3 loop: CASAMTGLEGGYTF. Here the CDR3 DNA reads TGTGCCAGCGCAATGACAGGGTTGGAGGGTGGCTACACCTTC. The chain has TRBV11-2 and TRBJ1-2; 7 bases are a match to TRBD1. V gave up 8 bases and J gave up 7 bases; unmatched junction bases: 13. CDR3 length equals 14 residues. Germline loops: CDR1 SGHAT, CDR2 FQNNGV.

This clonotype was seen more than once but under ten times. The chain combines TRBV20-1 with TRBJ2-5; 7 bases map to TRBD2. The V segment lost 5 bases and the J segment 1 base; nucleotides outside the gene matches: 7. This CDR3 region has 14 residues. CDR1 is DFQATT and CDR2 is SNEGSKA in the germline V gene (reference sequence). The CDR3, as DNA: TGCAGTGCTCCCATAGCGGGCATCCAAGAGACCCAGTACTTC. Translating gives CSAPIAGIQETQYF.

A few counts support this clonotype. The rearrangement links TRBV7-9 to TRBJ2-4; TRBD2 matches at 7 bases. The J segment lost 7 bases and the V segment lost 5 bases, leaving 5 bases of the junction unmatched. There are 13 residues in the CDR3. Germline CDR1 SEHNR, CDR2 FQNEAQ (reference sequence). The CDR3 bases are TGTGCCAGCAGCCCGCTGGGGGGGAACATTCAGTACTTC. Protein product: CASSPLGGNIQYF.

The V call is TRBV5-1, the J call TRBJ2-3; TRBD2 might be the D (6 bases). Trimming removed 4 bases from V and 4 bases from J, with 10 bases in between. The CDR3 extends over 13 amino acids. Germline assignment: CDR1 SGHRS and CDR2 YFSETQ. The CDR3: CASSPEGADTQYF. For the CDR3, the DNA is TGCGCCAGCAGCCCGGAGGGCGCAGATACGCAGTATTTT.

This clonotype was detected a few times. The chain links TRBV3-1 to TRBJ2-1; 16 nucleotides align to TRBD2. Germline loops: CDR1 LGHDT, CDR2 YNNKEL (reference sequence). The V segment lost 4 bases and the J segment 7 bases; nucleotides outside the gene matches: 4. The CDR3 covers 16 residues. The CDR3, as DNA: TGTGCCAGCAGCCGGGGACTAGCGGGAGGGGGAAATGAGCAGTTCTTC. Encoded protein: CASSRGLAGGGNEQFF.

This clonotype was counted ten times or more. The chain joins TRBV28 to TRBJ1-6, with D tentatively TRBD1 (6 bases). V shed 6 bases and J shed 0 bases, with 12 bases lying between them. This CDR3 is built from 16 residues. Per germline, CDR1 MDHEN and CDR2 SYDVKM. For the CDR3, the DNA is TGTGCCAGCAGCACGACAGGAGACTCCTATAATTCACCCCTCCACTTT. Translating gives CASSTTGDSYNSPLHF.

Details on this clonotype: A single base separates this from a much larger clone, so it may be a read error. This CDR3 is CATGRYNEQFF. CDR3 nucleotide sequence: TGTGCCACCGGTCGCTACAATGAGCAGTTCTTC. The gene calls are TRBV24-1 and TRBJ2-1; no reliable D call. CDR1 is KGHDR, CDR2 SFDVKD, per germline. CDR3 length equals 11 residues. The V and J ends lost 9 bases and 3 bases respectively, with 5 bases between them.

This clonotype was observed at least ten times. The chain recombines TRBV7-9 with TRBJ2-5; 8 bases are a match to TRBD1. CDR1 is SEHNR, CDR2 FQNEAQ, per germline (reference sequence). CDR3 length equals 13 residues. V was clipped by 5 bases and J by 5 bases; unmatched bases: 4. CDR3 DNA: TGTGCCAGCAGCCAGACAGGGGTCGAGACCCAGTACTTC. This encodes CASSQTGVETQYF.

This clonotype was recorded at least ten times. In DNA form, the CDR3 reads TGTGCCAGCAGCTTACGGGACAGGGATGAGACCCAGTACTTC. It yields the protein CASSLRDRDETQYF. The chain is built from TRBV7-9 and TRBJ2-5; TRBD1 aligns across 9 bases. The V segment lost 2 bases and the J segment 5 bases; nucleotides outside the gene matches: 3. Germline-derived CDR1 and CDR2 are SEHNR and FQNEAQ (reference sequence). CDR3 size: 14 residues.

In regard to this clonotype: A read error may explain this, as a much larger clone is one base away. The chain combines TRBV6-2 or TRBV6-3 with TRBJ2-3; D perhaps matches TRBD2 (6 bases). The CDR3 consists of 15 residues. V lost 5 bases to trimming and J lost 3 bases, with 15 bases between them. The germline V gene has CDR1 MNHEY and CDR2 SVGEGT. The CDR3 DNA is TGTGCCAGCAGTGACGGCGGGACTCGGACAGATACGCAGTATTTT. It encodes CASSDGGTRTDTQYF.

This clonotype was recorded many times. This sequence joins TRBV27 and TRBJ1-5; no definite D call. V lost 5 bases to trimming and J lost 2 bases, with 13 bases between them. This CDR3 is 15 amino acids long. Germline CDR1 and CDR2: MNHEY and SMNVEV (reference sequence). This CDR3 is CASSSRQGGNQPQHF. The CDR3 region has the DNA TGTGCCAGCAGTAGCCGGCAAGGCGGCAATCAGCCCCAGCATTTT.

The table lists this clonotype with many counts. In DNA, the CDR3 is TGTGCCAGCAGCATGAGGGACAGCGTCTATGGCTACACCTTC. This codes for CASSMRDSVYGYTF. The chain combines TRBV11-1 with TRBJ1-2; 7 bases are a match to TRBD1. The J segment lost 4 bases and the V segment lost 5 bases, leaving 7 bases of the junction unmatched. The CDR3 sequence is 14 residues long. Per the germline V gene, CDR1 is SGHAT and CDR2 is FQDESV (reference sequence).

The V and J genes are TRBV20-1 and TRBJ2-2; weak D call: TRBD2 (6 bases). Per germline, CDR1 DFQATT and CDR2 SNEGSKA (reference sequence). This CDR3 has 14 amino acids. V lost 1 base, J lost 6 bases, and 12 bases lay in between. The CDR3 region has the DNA TGCAGTGCTAGAGGCCCGGGAGAGGCCGGGGAGCTGTTTTTT. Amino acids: CSARGPGEAGELFF.

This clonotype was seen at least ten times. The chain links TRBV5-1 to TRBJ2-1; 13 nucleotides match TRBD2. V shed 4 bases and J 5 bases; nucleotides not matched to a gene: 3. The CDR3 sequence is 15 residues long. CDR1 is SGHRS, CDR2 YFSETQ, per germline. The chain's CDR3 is CASSRGLAGNNEQFF. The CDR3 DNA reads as TGCGCCAGCAGCCGGGGACTAGCGGGGAACAATGAGCAGTTCTTC.